This T cell receptor beta chain was captured by sequencing in a study of T-cell reconstitution after alpha-beta-depleted transplantation in children. Broader study findings: At one year after transplant, newly produced T cells mostly accounted for T-cell counts and diversity.

Library preparation (for TCRbeta) was performed with unique molecular identifiers. TCRdb fed the PCR reads into MiXCR, producing one record per CDR3 protein. The table records roughly 280,000 distinct CDR3 sequences, around 10% of them present only once. This clonotype was counted ten times or more. Its antigen is undetermined. Germline CDR1 reads DFQATT; CDR2 reads SNEGSKA (reference sequence). The CDR3 loop spans 14 amino acids. Trimming pared 3 bases from V and 0 bases from J, leaving 12 bases between. This chain links TRBV20-1 with TRBJ2-7; D tentatively reads TRBD1 or TRBD2 (5 bases each). The sample was peripheral blood, taken 180 days after TCRalphabeta/CD19-depleted stem cell transplant. The receptor was isolated from a male patient under 10 years old who had a stem cell transplant for chronic granulomatous disease, so the T cells may come from the graft donor. The CDR3 DNA is TGCAGTGCTAGGGGACGGCTGAGCTCCTACGAGCAGTACTTC. It translates to CSARGRLSSYEQYF.